Given below is one T cell receptor (beta chain) in context. The antigen is unknown. It was with 60 Vbeta and 13 Jbeta primers that the PCR ran. Assay: immunoSEQ multiplex PCR; the TCRdb copy retains only in-frame clones and omits some. The sample carries some 150,000 clones, roughly 88% recorded once. V was pared by 3 bases and J by 4 bases, with 7 bases between. CDR1 is SGHAT, CDR2 FQNNGV, per germline. The CDR3 loop spans 13 amino acids. The data are from a study of cytomegalovirus exposure and HLA in healthy donors. Study-level points and caveats: Cytomegalovirus-associated TCR beta chains were listed, numbering 164. Accurate predictions that matched the HLA-A and HLA-B alleles of most subjects were reportedly made from TCR beta sequences.

The sequence derives from a woman aged 18-29 years in good health and CMV-seronegative. The rearrangement links TRBV11-2 to TRBJ1-3; D uncertain. Source material: PBMCs. The CDR3 loop is CASSFERGNTIYF. CDR3 sequence (DNA): TGTGCCAGCAGCTTTGAGCGCGGAAACACCATATATTTT.